This TCR beta chain was observed in a study of cytomegalovirus exposure and HLA in healthy donors. Amplification used 60 Vbeta primers and 13 Jbeta primers. Assay: immunoSEQ multiplex PCR; the TCRdb copy retains only in-frame clones and omits some. This table has 130,000 or so clones, under 90% appearing once. General study points: In a later analysis, specific HLA alleles were associated with over 15,000 TCR beta sequences at a 0.05 false discovery rate. It was only CMV serostatus that was available as immune exposure information.

The CDR3 extends over 15 amino acids. After removal of 7 bases from V and 4 bases from J, the junction contained 9 bases not matched to a gene. Germline V CDR1 and CDR2: SGHTA, FQGNSA. This clone came up a few times. Its antigen is unidentified. Sequenced input: PBMCs. This TCR came from a woman in her thirties or forties in good health and CMV-seronegative. The chain is built from TRBV7-2 and TRBJ2-5; 10 positions agree with TRBD2. Written as DNA, the CDR3 is TGTGCCAGCATGTTCAGGCCTAGCGGGAGAGAGACCCAGTACTTC. Its protein is CASMFRPSGRETQYF.